This is a list of T cell receptor beta chains from one sample in a study of blood T cell repertoires in COVID-19. Clones were read by immunoSEQ multiplex PCR, and TCRdb kept only the in-frame ones, dropping some. The table lists about 120,000 clones, roughly four fifths of them singletons. The material sequenced was peripheral blood. These receptors all come from a human donor in a cohort sampled during active COVID-19. Each CDR3 is given with its conserved first and last residue. The D gene is left open where the match is weak. Some rows mark clone size as missing; the rest say once, few, many or name a class of expanded clone.

D: TRBD1; J: TRBJ2-3; size: NA; V: TRBV10-3; DNA: TGTGCCATCAACAGGGGAACAGATACGCAGTATTTT; CDR3: CAINRGTDTQYF
D: TRBD2; J: TRBJ2-1; size: NA; V: TRBV7-2; DNA: TGTGCCAGCAGCTTAGCCGGGACTAGCGGGGGGTACAATGAGCAGTTCTTC; CDR3: CASSLAGTSGGYNEQFF
D: TRBD2; J: TRBJ2-2; size: NA; V: TRBV5-4; DNA: TGTGCCAGCAGCTTGGCAAATAGCGGGCAGGACACCGGGGAGCTGTTTTTT; CDR3: CASSLANSGQDTGELFF
D: TRBD2; J: TRBJ2-5; size: NA; V: TRBV10-3; DNA: TGTGCCATCAGTGCTAGCGGGGGGGCAGAGACCCAGTACTTC; CDR3: CAISASGGAETQYF
D: NA; J: TRBJ2-6; size: NA; V: TRBV3-1/TRBV3-2; DNA: TGTGCCAGCAGCCGGGACACCGGCTCTGGGGCCAACGTCCTGACTTTC; CDR3: CASSRDTGSGANVLTF
D: TRBD2; J: TRBJ2-5; size: once; V: TRBV9; DNA: TGTGCCAGCAGCGTAGGACGGGGGGGCCGCGGAGAGACCCAGTACTTC; CDR3: CASSVGRGGRGETQYF
D: TRBD2; J: TRBJ2-3; size: NA; V: TRBV7-9; DNA: TGTGCCAGCAGCTTCCCCCCCGGAGCGGGGGGCAACACAGATACGCAGTATTTT; CDR3: CASSFPPGAGGNTDTQYF
D: TRBD2; J: TRBJ2-3; size: NA; V: TRBV11-2; DNA: TGTGCCAGCACTTTACGGGCGGGGGGCCTCCACACAGATACGCAGTATTTT; CDR3: CASTLRAGGLHTDTQYF
D: NA; J: TRBJ2-1; size: NA; V: TRBV28; DNA: TGTGCCAGCAGTTTAGCAGGATACAATGAGCAGTTCTTC; CDR3: CASSLAGYNEQFF
D: NA; J: TRBJ2-7; size: NA; V: TRBV2; DNA: TGTGCCAGCAGGGATGGATTGTTGGCGGCATCCTACGAGCAGTACTTC; CDR3: CASRDGLLAASYEQYF
D: TRBD1; J: TRBJ1-1; size: NA; V: TRBV19; DNA: TGTGCCAGTATCCAGTACAGGGGTGAAGCTTTCTTT; CDR3: CASIQYRGEAFF
D: NA; J: TRBJ1-4; size: few; V: TRBV3-1/TRBV3-2; DNA: TGTGCCAGCAGCCAAATCGCGGAGGGTGGAGAAAAACTGTTTTTT; CDR3: CASSQIAEGGEKLFF
D: TRBD1; J: TRBJ1-6; size: NA; V: TRBV19; DNA: TGTGCCAGTAGTGCCACAGGGGCGTTGTATAATTCACCCCTCCACTTT; CDR3: CASSATGALYNSPLHF
D: TRBD1; J: TRBJ2-5; size: NA; V: TRBV27; DNA: TGTGCCAGCAGTACAGGGGGCGCGGGGGAGACCCAGTACTTC; CDR3: CASSTGGAGETQYF
D: NA; J: TRBJ1-2; size: NA; V: TRBV6-1; DNA: TGTGCCAGCAGTGAAGGCCAGGGCCAGAACTATGGCTACACCTTC; CDR3: CASSEGQGQNYGYTF
D: NA; J: TRBJ2-7; size: NA; V: TRBV4-3; DNA: TGCGCCAGCAGCCAAGAAGGAGGGTTCTACGAGCAGTACTTC; CDR3: CASSQEGGFYEQYF
D: TRBD1; J: TRBJ1-1; size: NA; V: TRBV18; DNA: TGTGCCAGCTCACCCGGACAGGGCCGGACTGAAGCTTTCTTT; CDR3: CASSPGQGRTEAFF
D: TRBD2; J: TRBJ2-5; size: NA; V: TRBV10-2; DNA: TGCGCCAGCAGTGGGACTAGCGGGGGACAAGAGACCCAGTACTTC; CDR3: CASSGTSGGQETQYF
D: TRBD1; J: TRBJ1-2; size: NA; V: TRBV28; DNA: TGTGCCAGCAGTCCTCACAGGGGAGCTAACTATGGCTACACCTTC; CDR3: CASSPHRGANYGYTF
D: TRBD2; J: TRBJ2-3; size: NA; V: TRBV10-3; DNA: TGTGCCATCAGCTCCGGGACTAGCGGGGGGGCCCTCTCAGATACGCAGTATTTT; CDR3: CAISSGTSGGALSDTQYF
D: TRBD1; J: TRBJ1-2; size: NA; V: TRBV6-5; DNA: TGTGCCAGCAGACGGACAGGGCCTAACTATGGCTACACCTTC; CDR3: CASRRTGPNYGYTF
D: NA; J: TRBJ2-1; size: NA; V: TRBV13; DNA: TGTGCCAGCAGCTTAGGGTCCACAGGGCAGTACAATGAGCAGTTCTTC; CDR3: CASSLGSTGQYNEQFF
D: TRBD1; J: TRBJ2-2; size: NA; V: TRBV6-2/TRBV6-3; DNA: TGTGCCAGCAGCCGACAGGGGAACACCGGGGAGCTGTTTTTT; CDR3: CASSRQGNTGELFF
D: NA; J: TRBJ2-7; size: NA; V: TRBV7-7; DNA: TGTGCTAGCAGCTTAGCGCGCGTCAGGGGCGCCTACGAGCAGTACTTC; CDR3: CASSLARVRGAYEQYF
D: NA; J: TRBJ1-5; size: NA; V: TRBV2; DNA: TGTGCCAGCAGATGGGGGGAAGAGAGCAATCAGCCCCAGCATTTT; CDR3: CASRWGEESNQPQHF
D: TRBD1; J: TRBJ1-6; size: NA; V: TRBV9; DNA: TGTGCCAGCAGCGCAACCGGGACCAGGGGGGATTCACCCCTCCACTTT; CDR3: CASSATGTRGDSPLHF
D: NA; J: TRBJ2-5; size: NA; V: TRBV11-2; DNA: TGTGCCAGCAGCTTCACACCTGAAGAGACCCAGTACTTC; CDR3: CASSFTPEETQYF
D: NA; J: TRBJ2-1; size: NA; V: TRBV7-2; DNA: TGTGCCAGCAGCCCAACCGGGGAGCCAACTGAGCAGTTCTTC; CDR3: CASSPTGEPTEQFF
D: TRBD1; J: TRBJ1-4; size: NA; V: TRBV19; DNA: TGTGCCAGTAGTATTTCCTCGGGACAGGGGTATGGAAAACTGTTTTTT; CDR3: CASSISSGQGYGKLFF
D: TRBD1; J: TRBJ1-2; size: NA; V: TRBV6-1; DNA: TGTGCCAGCAGTGAAGGACAGGGGTTAATAATCTATGGCTACACCTTC; CDR3: CASSEGQGLIIYGYTF
D: TRBD2; J: TRBJ2-5; size: NA; V: TRBV5-1; DNA: TGCGCCAGCAGCTTGGGGCAAGCGGGGGAGCAAGAGACCCAGTACTTC; CDR3: CASSLGQAGEQETQYF
D: TRBD2; J: TRBJ2-1; size: NA; V: TRBV6-5; DNA: TGTGCCAGCAGTTACGGGTGGGGGGGTTACAATGAGCAGTTCTTC; CDR3: CASSYGWGGYNEQFF
D: TRBD1; J: TRBJ1-5; size: NA; V: TRBV7-2; DNA: TGTGCCAGCAGCGGGGACAGGAATCAGCCCCAGCATTTT; CDR3: CASSGDRNQPQHF
D: TRBD1; J: TRBJ1-4; size: NA; V: TRBV7-9; DNA: TGTGCCAGCAGCCTCGGTCAGGGGGCAACTAATGAAAAACTGTTTTTT; CDR3: CASSLGQGATNEKLFF
D: NA; J: TRBJ1-1; size: few; V: TRBV7-9; DNA: TGTGCCAGCAGCTTAGATGGCAGGGACACTGAAGCTTTCTTT; CDR3: CASSLDGRDTEAFF
D: TRBD2; J: TRBJ2-1; size: NA; V: TRBV7-9; DNA: TGTGCCAGCACCCCCCCTAGCGGGGGACCTCTCAATGAGCAGTTCTTC; CDR3: CASTPPSGGPLNEQFF
D: TRBD2; J: TRBJ2-2; size: NA; V: TRBV7-2; DNA: TGTGCCAGCAGCAACGGACTAGCGGGGGGGGCCGGGGAGCTGTTTTTT; CDR3: CASSNGLAGGAGELFF
D: NA; J: TRBJ2-1; size: NA; V: TRBV5-4; DNA: TGTGCCAGCAGCTTGGGCAGGACAGCGGGATACAATGAGCAGTTCTTC; CDR3: CASSLGRTAGYNEQFF
D: TRBD1; J: TRBJ1-3; size: NA; V: TRBV3-1/TRBV3-2; DNA: TGTGCCAGCAGCCAAGGCAGGGGGTATAACACCATATATTTT; CDR3: CASSQGRGYNTIYF
D: NA; J: TRBJ2-7; size: NA; V: TRBV6-5; DNA: TGTGCCAGCAGTTACTCTACGGGCTACGAGCAGTACTTC; CDR3: CASSYSTGYEQYF
D: TRBD1; J: TRBJ2-1; size: NA; V: TRBV6-1; DNA: TGTGCCAGCAGTGCCTTGACAGGGTCTCGTAACTATGAGCAGTTCTTC; CDR3: CASSALTGSRNYEQFF
D: TRBD1; J: TRBJ1-1; size: NA; V: TRBV2; DNA: TGTGCCAGCAGGGAGAGACAGGGTGGGTATTCTGAAGCTTTCTTT; CDR3: CASRERQGGYSEAFF
D: NA; J: TRBJ1-1; size: NA; V: TRBV6-5; DNA: TGTGCCAGCACCCGTCCGGGGGTTGGGACTGAAGCTTTCTTT; CDR3: CASTRPGVGTEAFF
D: TRBD1; J: TRBJ1-4; size: NA; V: TRBV12-3/TRBV12-4; DNA: TGTGCCAGCAGTCGACAGGGGGCCGAAAAACTGTTTTTT; CDR3: CASSRQGAEKLFF
D: NA; J: TRBJ1-4; size: NA; V: TRBV19; DNA: TGTGCCAGTAGTATAGACGGGACAACGTTTGGTGAAAAACTGTTTTTT; CDR3: CASSIDGTTFGEKLFF
D: NA; J: TRBJ2-1; size: NA; V: TRBV11-3; DNA: TGTGCCAGCAGCTTAGATGGTGAGGCTGAGCAGTTCTTC; CDR3: CASSLDGEAEQFF
D: TRBD2; J: TRBJ2-4; size: NA; V: TRBV10-2; DNA: TGCGCCAGCAGCGCTAGCGGGGGGATGAACATTCAGTACTTC; CDR3: CASSASGGMNIQYF
D: NA; J: TRBJ2-5; size: NA; V: TRBV28; DNA: TGTGCCAGCAGTTTATCGGCAAAAACGGGGACCCAGTACTTC; CDR3: CASSLSAKTGTQYF
D: NA; J: TRBJ2-7; size: NA; V: TRBV6-6; DNA: TGTGCCAGCAGTTACTCGAGCCGGTCGAACGAGCAGTACTTC; CDR3: CASSYSSRSNEQYF
D: NA; J: TRBJ2-3; size: NA; V: TRBV21-1; DNA: TGTGCCAGCAGCACTCCGGGACAGAGCACAGATACGCAGTATTTT; CDR3: CASSTPGQSTDTQYF
D: NA; J: TRBJ1-2; size: NA; V: TRBV5-1; DNA: TGCGCCAGCAGCTTGGACAGGGTTGACTATGGCTACACCTTC; CDR3: CASSLDRVDYGYTF
D: NA; J: TRBJ2-3; size: few; V: TRBV28; DNA: TGTGCCAGCAGTTCCGGGACTCACACAGATACGCAGTATTTT; CDR3: CASSSGTHTDTQYF
D: TRBD1; J: TRBJ1-5; size: NA; V: TRBV6-5; DNA: TGTGCCAGCAGCCGGACAGGGGAGGCGAATCAGCCCCAGCATTTT; CDR3: CASSRTGEANQPQHF
D: TRBD1; J: TRBJ1-3; size: once; V: TRBV23-1; DNA: TGCGCCAGCAGTCATCCCCCGGGACAGGGGAACTCTGGAAACACCATATATTTT; CDR3: CASSHPPGQGNSGNTIYF